This TCR beta chain was retrieved from a study of blood T cells in healthy people across ages. The overall study: About one barcoded beta molecule per two T cells came from capture by template switching.

A J-beta primer mix and a sample-barcoded 5' primer were used in a second PCR of about 6 to 12 cycles. Any given sample supplied a minimum of 2.5 million CDR3-containing paired-end reads. In TCRdb, the 5' RACE reads were re-called with MiXCR into one record per CDR3 protein. The sample lists 600,000 or so distinct CDR3 sequences, roughly 20% occurring once. A minimum of 5 micrograms of total RNA was extracted per sample. V lost 1 base and J lost 4, with 4 bases in between. Germline CDR1 is MNHEY and CDR2 is SVGEGT. The CDR3 contains 13 residues. This clonotype came up a few times. Its antigen is as yet unknown. The study, taken as a whole, reports: Researchers judged that diversity estimates from one million T cells fell short of true values.

The sample comprised blood. The source is a man in his 70s in good health. The chain combines TRBV6-2 or TRBV6-3 with TRBJ2-2; no reliable D call. The DNA for the CDR3 is TGTGCCAGCAGTTACTTAGGCACCGGGGAGCTGTTTTTT. Translated, it gives CASSYLGTGELFF.